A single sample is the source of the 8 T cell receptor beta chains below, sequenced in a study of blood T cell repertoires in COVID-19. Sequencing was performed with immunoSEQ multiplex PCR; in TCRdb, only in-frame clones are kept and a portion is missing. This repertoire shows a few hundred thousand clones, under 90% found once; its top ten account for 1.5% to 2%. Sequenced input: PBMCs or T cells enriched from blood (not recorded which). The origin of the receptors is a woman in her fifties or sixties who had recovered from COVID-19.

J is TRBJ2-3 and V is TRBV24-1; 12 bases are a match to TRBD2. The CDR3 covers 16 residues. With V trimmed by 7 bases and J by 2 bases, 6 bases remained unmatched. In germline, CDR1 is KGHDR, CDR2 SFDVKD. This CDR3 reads CATSAPSGRVTDTQYF. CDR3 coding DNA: TGTGCCACCAGCGCCCCTAGCGGGAGGGTCACAGATACGCAGTATTTT.

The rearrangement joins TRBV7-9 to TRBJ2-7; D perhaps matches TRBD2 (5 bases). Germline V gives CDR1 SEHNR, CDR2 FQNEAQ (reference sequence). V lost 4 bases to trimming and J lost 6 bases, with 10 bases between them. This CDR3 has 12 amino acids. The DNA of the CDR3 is TGTGCCAGCAGCTCCTTTGGAGGCGAGCAGTACTTC. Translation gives CASSSFGGEQYF.

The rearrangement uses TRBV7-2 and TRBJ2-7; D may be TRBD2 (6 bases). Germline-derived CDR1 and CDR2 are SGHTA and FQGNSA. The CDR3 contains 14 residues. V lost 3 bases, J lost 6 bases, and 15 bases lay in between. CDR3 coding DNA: TGTGCCAGCAGCTTTAGGGGTTCGACTAGCGAGCAGTACTTC. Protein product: CASSFRGSTSEQYF.

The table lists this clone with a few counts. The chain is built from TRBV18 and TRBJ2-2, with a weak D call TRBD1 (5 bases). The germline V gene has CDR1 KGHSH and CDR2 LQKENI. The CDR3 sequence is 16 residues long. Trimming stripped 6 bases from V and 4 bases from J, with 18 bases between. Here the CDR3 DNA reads TGTGCCAGCTCCCCTGGGGCAGGTCGCGGCACCGGGGAGCTGTTTTTT. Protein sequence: CASSPGAGRGTGELFF.

CDR3 DNA sequence: TGTGCCAGCAGCCAGAGCTGGGACACGGAGCAGTACTTC. Protein sequence: CASSQSWDTEQYF. The chain uses TRBV11-3 and TRBJ2-7, with D tentatively TRBD1 (6 bases). Germline CDR1 SGHNT, CDR2 YENEEA. Trimming left V 5 bases short and J 7 bases short, with 15 bases between. The CDR3 covers 13 residues.

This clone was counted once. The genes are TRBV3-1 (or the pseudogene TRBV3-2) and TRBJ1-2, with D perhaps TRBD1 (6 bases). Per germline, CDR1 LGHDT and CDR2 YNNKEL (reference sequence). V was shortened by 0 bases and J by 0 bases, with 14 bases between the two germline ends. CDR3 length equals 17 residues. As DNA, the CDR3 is TGTGCCAGCAGCCAAGACCCGGGGGCGGGGGCTAACTATGGCTACACCTTC. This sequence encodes CASSQDPGAGANYGYTF.

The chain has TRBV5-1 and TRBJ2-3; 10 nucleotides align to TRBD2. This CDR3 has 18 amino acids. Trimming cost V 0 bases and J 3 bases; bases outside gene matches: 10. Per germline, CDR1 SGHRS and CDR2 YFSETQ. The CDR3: CASSLGVIAGGRTDTQYF. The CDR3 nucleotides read TGCGCCAGCAGCTTGGGGGTTATAGCGGGGGGCCGGACAGATACGCAGTATTTT.

The CDR3 DNA reads TGTGCCAGCACCCCGACTAGCGGGATGAGAGGCAATGAGCAGTTCTTC. Translated: CASTPTSGMRGNEQFF. The chain recombines TRBV11-2 with TRBJ2-1; 11 bases are shared with TRBD2. The CDR3 is made up of 16 amino acids. V was pared by 7 bases and J by 6 bases, with 11 bases of the junction left unmatched. Germline lookup yields CDR1 SGHAT and CDR2 FQNNGV.